This is a list of T cell receptor beta chains from one sample in a study of OX40 agonist ivuxolimab in advanced cancers. The repertoire was sequenced with immunoSEQ multiplex PCR; TCRdb's copy has only in-frame clones and lacks some. The table includes some 87,000 clones, around 90% detected once. Here the sequenced sample was CD4+ or CD8+ T cells sorted from blood, taken in a trial of the OX40 agonist ivuxolimab. Source of these receptors: an adult with an advanced solid tumor such as melanoma, head and neck, liver or kidney cancer. Each CDR3 is given with its conserved first and last residue. Fields, in order: V gene, CDR3 protein.

V: TRBV28
CDR3: CASSLGEPRSQYF

V: TRBV28
CDR3: CASNEGADSGYEQYF

V: TRBV4-2
CDR3: CASSQTAPSGGFYEQYF

V: TRBV7-3
CDR3: CASSLGVAGGQETQYF

V: TRBV29-1
CDR3: CSVAVGPAYEQYF

V: TRBV27
CDR3: CASSPSLRDRDLSEAFF

V: TRBV5-1
CDR3: CASSLEQGYGYTF

V: TRBV5-1
CDR3: CASSLEGQGGSYEQYF

V: TRBV28
CDR3: CASSPGDYGYTF

V: TRBV10-1
CDR3: CASSPSGKAEQYF

V: TRBV28
CDR3: CASRGQGREKLFF

V: TRBV11-2
CDR3: CASSPQQGPSYEQYF

V: TRBV11-2
CDR3: CASSFGEDSPLHF

V: TRBV2
CDR3: CASSEQEEAEQYF

V: TRBV11-2
CDR3: CASSLGRRGSLRTDTQYF

V: TRBV10-2
CDR3: CASSDTMNTEAFF

V: TRBV4-2
CDR3: CASSLSSDGRSSAFF

V: TRBV19
CDR3: CASSESGFPIYEQYF

V: TRBV10-1
CDR3: CASSDSLVGEQYF

V: TRBV5-5
CDR3: CASSLAGAQETQYF

V: TRBV9
CDR3: CASSARIGGPYNEQFF

V: TRBV28
CDR3: CASSLYGGGETQYF

V: TRBV5-1
CDR3: CASSFTTGELFF

V: TRBV30
CDR3: CAWSVYGGPLAGFTDTQYF

V: TRBV7-9
CDR3: CASSFGTGGGYTF

V: TRBV9
CDR3: CASSGSNNEQFF

V: TRBV28
CDR3: CASSSTLNYGYTF

V: TRBV9
CDR3: CASSVSQDTIYF

V: TRBV4-1
CDR3: CASSLSSRGGNYGYTF

V: TRBV5-1
CDR3: CASSQLPQTSGSGEQYF

V: TRBV10-1
CDR3: CASRPQTSSNEQFF

V: TRBV13
CDR3: CASSFSGSSYEQYF

V: TRBV11-1
CDR3: CASSQGHDNEQFF

V: TRBV7-2
CDR3: CASSSSNTDTQYF

V: TRBV18
CDR3: CASSPRQGQDTEAFF

V: TRBV30
CDR3: CAWSPRRGEQYF

V: TRBV2
CDR3: CASSVEGLAAGELFF

V: TRBV6-1
CDR3: CASSGTPGLALDTQYF

V: TRBV7-9
CDR3: CASSLGLEKLFF

V: TRBV19
CDR3: CATKEGTEAFF

V: TRBV27
CDR3: CASTPDSATNQPQHF

V: TRBV2
CDR3: CASRQGGTTNEKLFF

V: TRBV11-3
CDR3: CASSMTGTRWELFF

V: TRBV11-3
CDR3: CASSLGDYGDTQYF

V: TRBV5-1
CDR3: CASSLTPGLALNAQYF

V: TRBV5-1
CDR3: CASSSQGTEAFF

V: TRBV4-2
CDR3: CASSVGQGNEKLFF

V: TRBV5-1
CDR3: CASSLLASGGYTDTQYF

V: TRBV7-2
CDR3: CASSLGVATIYGYTF

V: TRBV9
CDR3: CASSPPGLAGDGEQYF

V: TRBV21-1
CDR3: CASSTGTGDNTGELFF

V: TRBV4-1
CDR3: CASSQWGTSGNTGELFF

V: TRBV28
CDR3: CASSFQGGYEQYF

V: TRBV19
CDR3: CASKSTGNTEAFF